This T cell receptor beta chain was found in a study of Ad26.COV2.S vaccination and SARS-CoV-2 variants. Study results and limitations: Non-spike TCR breadth showed similarity between vaccine and placebo recipients. In TCR breadth and depth analyses, total T cell responses may have been underestimated. CD8+ and CD4+ T cells specific for spike reportedly responded with substantial breadth after vaccination.

Sequenced by immunoSEQ multiplex PCR; TCRdb stores in-frame clones only, minus some. Of about 350,000 clones in the sample, 88% are singletons; the top ten hold approximately 5.9%. Described treatment: over 15 received Ad26.COV2.S at low or high dose, single or two shots; several received placebo; per-sample allocation not given. The investigators took samples on day 63 after the first vaccine or placebo injection. Adults aged 18-55 years in Boston included the donor. As concerns this clone: The target antigen is unknown.

Germline V gene sequence: CDR1 MNHEY, CDR2 SVGEGT. Germline trimming cut 5 bases from V and 3 bases from J; bases unmatched to any gene: 4. There are 17 residues in the CDR3. The chain is built from TRBV6-2 or TRBV6-3 and TRBJ2-2, with 15 bases identical to TRBD2. This specimen consisted of peripheral blood, obtained in a trial of Ad26.COV2.S vaccine versus placebo. The clonotype was recovered from a person between 18 and 65 years old who received the Ad26.COV2.S COVID-19 vaccine or a placebo. Here the CDR3 reads CASSRGLAGGDTGELFF. The CDR3 region has the DNA TGTGCCAGCAGTAGGGGACTAGCGGGAGGTGACACCGGGGAGCTGTTTTTT.